One and the same sample provided the 10 T cell receptor beta chains below, sequenced in a study of CD8 T cells in Susac syndrome. RNA was extracted with the RNeasy kit, and a quantity of roughly 0.45 to 1 ug was reverse transcribed using random hexamers. One entry per CDR3 protein results from TCRdb running MiXCR on the immunoSEQ multiplex PCR reads. The table lists around 130,000 distinct CDR3 sequences, approximately 79% of them singletons. The source material was CD8+ T cells from PBMCs. The receptors were sampled from a human donor with multiple sclerosis.

This clonotype turned up a few times. The rearrangement links TRBV28 to TRBJ2-7; D is ambiguous. This CDR3 comprises 12 residues. Germline V gene lookup returns CDR1 MDHEN and CDR2 SYDVKM. Trimming took off 5 bases at V and 0 bases at J, with 5 bases between the two ends. The CDR3 here is CASSLNSYEQYF. Here the CDR3 DNA reads TGTGCCAGCAGTCTAAACTCCTACGAGCAGTACTTC. Supplemented by reference TRBV28 and TRBJ2-7, the full variable domain reads DVKVTQSSRYLVKRTGEKVFLECVQDMDHENMFWYRQDPGLGLRLIYFSYDVKMKEKGDIPEGYSVSREKKERFSLILESASTNQTSMYLCASSLNSYEQYFGPGTRLTVT.

The chain uses TRBV28 and TRBJ2-5, with 8 bases that match TRBD2. Germline values: CDR1 MDHEN, CDR2 SYDVKM. V shed 2 bases, J shed 9 bases, and the junction held 5 bases outside the gene matches. The CDR3 extends over 13 amino acids. The CDR3 here is CASSLRGGPPQYF. For the CDR3, the DNA is TGTGCCAGCAGTTTACGGGGGGGGCCTCCCCAGTACTTC.

The chain joins TRBV9 to TRBJ2-1; perhaps TRBD2 as D (5 bases). V gave up 0 bases and J gave up 9 bases, with 10 bases separating them. From germline, CDR1 is SGDLS and CDR2 YYNGEE. This CDR3 has 13 residues. The CDR3 DNA reads as TGTGCCAGCAGCGTAGTCCAAGGAGGTGAGCAGTTCTTC. Translating it yields CASSVVQGGEQFF.

J is TRBJ1-2 and V is TRBV27; 10 bases line up with TRBD1. The CDR3 length is 16 residues. J was trimmed by 8 bases and V by 5 bases; bases with no gene match: 14. Germline V gives CDR1 MNHEY, CDR2 SMNVEV (reference sequence). The CDR3 sequence: CASSPLTGTGAEGYTF. The CDR3, as DNA: TGTGCCAGCAGTCCCCTGACCGGGACAGGGGCCGAAGGCTACACCTTC.

This sequence joins TRBV10-3 and TRBJ2-1; maybe TRBD2 (5 bases). CDR1 and CDR2 (germline): ENHRY, SYGVKD. The CDR3 contains 15 residues. V gave up 0 bases and J gave up 10 bases, with 16 bases separating them. CDR3 in amino acids: CAISESPAAVSEQFF. CDR3 nucleotide sequence: TGTGCCATCAGTGAGTCGCCAGCGGCCGTTTCGGAGCAGTTCTTC.

This clonotype was recorded only once. The gene calls are TRBV5-4 and TRBJ2-7; D is uncertain. The germline CDR1 and CDR2 sequences are SGHNT and YYREEE (reference sequence). V gave up 4 bases and J gave up 4 bases, with 12 bases separating them. The CDR3 spans 13 residues. CDR3 protein: CASSAWTAYEQYF. The DNA of the CDR3 is TGTGCCAGCAGCGCCTGGACCGCTTACGAGCAGTACTTC.

The V and J genes are TRBV2 and TRBJ2-1, with a tentative D call TRBD2 (5 bases). The CDR3 extends over 16 amino acids. Germline values: CDR1 SNHLY, CDR2 FYNNEI. The V end lost 5 bases, the J end lost 2 bases, and 16 bases lay between the germline ends. The CDR3 nucleotides are TGTGCCAGCAGTCCTTTTGCGTCTAGCCCCTACAATGAGCAGTTCTTC. Its protein is CASSPFASSPYNEQFF.

The V and J genes are TRBV29-1 and TRBJ2-7; D is perhaps TRBD1 (5 bases). In germline, CDR1 is SQVTM, CDR2 ANQGSEA. Trimming removed 4 bases from V and 4 bases from J, with 11 bases in between. The CDR3 totals 12 residues. The CDR3 DNA is TGCAGCGTTGTTGTGGGGCCATACGAGCAGTACGTC. This sequence encodes CSVVVGPYEQYV.

The chain is built from TRBV19 and TRBJ1-2; TRBD1 aligns across 7 bases. Unmatched junction bases numbered 12, after V lost 6 bases and J lost 8 bases. There are 14 residues in the CDR3. Per germline, CDR1 LNHDA and CDR2 SQIVND (reference sequence). The CDR3 here is CASSPTGWEEGYTF. CDR3 DNA: TGTGCCAGTAGCCCGACAGGGTGGGAAGAGGGCTACACCTTC.

This clonotype was counted only a few times. This chain connects TRBV7-9 to TRBJ2-7; TRBD1 agrees at 7 bases. Trimming at V came to 6 bases and at J to 5 bases, leaving 7 bases not matched to a gene. The CDR3 contains 13 residues. Germline V CDR1 and CDR2: SEHNR, FQNEAQ (reference sequence). CDR3 residues: CASRGPTGDEQYF. The CDR3, as DNA: TGTGCCAGCAGGGGACCCACAGGGGACGAGCAGTACTTC.